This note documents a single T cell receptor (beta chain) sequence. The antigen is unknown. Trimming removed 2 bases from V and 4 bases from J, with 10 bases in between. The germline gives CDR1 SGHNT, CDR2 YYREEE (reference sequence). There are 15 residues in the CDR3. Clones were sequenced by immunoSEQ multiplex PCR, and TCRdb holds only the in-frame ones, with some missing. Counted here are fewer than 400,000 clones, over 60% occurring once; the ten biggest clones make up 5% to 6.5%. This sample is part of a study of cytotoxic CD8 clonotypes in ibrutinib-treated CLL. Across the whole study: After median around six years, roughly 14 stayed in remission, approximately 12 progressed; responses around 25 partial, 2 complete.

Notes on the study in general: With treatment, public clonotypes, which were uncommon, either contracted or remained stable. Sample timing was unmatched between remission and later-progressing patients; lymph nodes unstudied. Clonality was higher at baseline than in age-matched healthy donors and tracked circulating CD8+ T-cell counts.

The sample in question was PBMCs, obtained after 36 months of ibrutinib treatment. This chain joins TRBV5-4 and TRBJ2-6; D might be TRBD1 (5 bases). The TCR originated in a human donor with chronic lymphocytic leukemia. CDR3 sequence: CASSFQGSGANVLTF. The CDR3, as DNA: TGTGCCAGCAGCTTTCAGGGTTCCGGGGCCAACGTCCTGACTTTC. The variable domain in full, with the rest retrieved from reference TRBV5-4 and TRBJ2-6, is ETGVTQSPTHLIKTRGQQVTLRCSSQSGHNTVSWYQQALGQGPQFIFQYYREEENGRGNFPPRFSGLQFPNYSSELNVNALELDDSALYLCASSFQGSGANVLTFGAGSRLTVL.